This T cell receptor beta chain was found in a study of a mutant IDH1 vaccine in newly diagnosed glioma. Whole-study context: Treated patients showed a male proportion of about 60%, a female proportion of around 40%, and a mean age of roughly 40 years. Overall study findings and caveats: Pseudoprogression showed no apparent link to changes in top peripheral T cell clonotypes.

V was clipped by 3 bases and J by 9 bases; unmatched bases: 7. Per germline, CDR1 SEHNR and CDR2 FQNEAQ (reference sequence). This CDR3 spans 15 amino acids. Some clones are missing from TCRdb's copy, which holds only in-frame ones; the method was immunoSEQ multiplex PCR. Of 60,000 to 85,000 clones listed, more than 80% are singletons. Time point reported: week 23, last vaccination. The investigators gave 300 ug of mutant IDH1 20-mer peptide in each vaccine dose, together with topical imiquimod. Notes on this clone: Its antigen is unidentified.

Sequencing was performed on PBMCs, taken from a glioma patient whose treatment included an IDH1 peptide vaccine. The source of this sequence is a woman aged 50 to 65 with glioma. The rearrangement uses TRBV7-9 and TRBJ1-6, with 8 bases matching TRBD1. The chain's CDR3 is CASSFAQGARSPLHF. In DNA, the CDR3 is TGTGCCAGCAGCTTTGCGCAGGGGGCGCGTTCACCCCTCCACTTT.